This T cell receptor (beta chain) stems from a study of vaccination and CD4 T cells after COVID-19. Study-level background: Researchers took samples from three convalescent patients on day 14 and on days 161 to 241 after vaccination.

A note on this clonotype: Its antigen is as yet unknown.

V was pared by 5 bases and J by 3 bases, with 12 bases between. Germline V gene data show CDR1 as MNHNS and CDR2 as SASEGT. This CDR3 is 14 amino acids long. Documented time point: late sampling 161 to 241 days after vaccination in a few convalescent patients. Regarding treatment: roughly 10-day PBMC culture with coronavirus spike peptide pools or control peptides (ViraFEST assay). Antigen-specific T cell expansion with peptide pools preceded TCR sequencing in the ViraFEST approach. Every well contained 2.1 million or so PBMCs, which were grown with 9.5 to 10 IU/ml IL-2 and approximately 9.5 ug/ml peptide pools. Sequenced with the Oncomine TCR Beta short-read assay was DNA taken from cultured CD4+ T cells. Investigators obtained genomic DNA by extraction from cultured CD4+ T cells. Using its own MiXCR run on the PCR reads, TCRdb lists one record per CDR3 protein. The top ten hold approximately 4% of the sample, which has about 24,000 distinct CDR3 sequences, roughly 41% seen once.

The chain joins TRBV6-1 to TRBJ2-3; D is perhaps TRBD1 (6 bases). The starting material was CD4+ T cells from blood, cultured in vitro, obtained about 7 months after SARS-CoV-2 vaccination. This sequence was found in a human donor who had recovered from COVID-19. The CDR3 coding sequence is TGTGCCAGCAGTCCCCGGACAGATACAGATACGCAGTATTTT. This codes for CASSPRTDTDTQYF.